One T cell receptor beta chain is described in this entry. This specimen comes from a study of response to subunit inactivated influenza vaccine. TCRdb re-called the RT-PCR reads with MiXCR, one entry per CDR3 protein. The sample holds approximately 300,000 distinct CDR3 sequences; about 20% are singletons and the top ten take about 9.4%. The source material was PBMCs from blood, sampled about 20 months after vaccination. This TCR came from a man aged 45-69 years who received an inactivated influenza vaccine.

Written as DNA, the CDR3 is TGTGCCAGCAGTCTACGGACTGAACTCTATGGCTACACCTTC. Translated: CASSLRTELYGYTF. J is TRBJ1-2 and V is TRBV6-5; D unresolved. Germline V lookup: CDR1 MNHEY, CDR2 SVGAGI. The CDR3 consists of 14 residues. V was pared by 5 bases and J by 4 bases, with 14 bases between.